Listed below are T cell receptor beta chains from one sample, sequenced in a study of blood T cell repertoires in COVID-19. TCRdb's copy holds only in-frame clones and misses some; the assay was immunoSEQ multiplex PCR. The table shows approximately 230,000 clones, with 88% occurring only once. The sample was peripheral blood. All receptors derive from a man older than 75 with acute or convalescent COVID-19. The CDR3 runs from the conserved cysteine through the conserved F or W. D genes are given only for firm matches. Some rows mark clone size as missing; the rest say once, few, many or name a class of expanded clone.

TRBJ1-1 | . | 14 | TRBV3-1/TRBV3-2 | . | TGTGCCAGCAGCCAAGGATTAGGGAGAAGTGGAGCTTTCTTT | CASSQGLGRSGAFF
TRBJ1-6 | TRBD1 | 15 | TRBV7-9 | once | TGTGCCAGCAGCCCGCAGACAGGGGTTAATTCACCCCTCCACTTT | CASSPQTGVNSPLHF
TRBJ2-7 | . | 14 | TRBV7-2 | . | TGTGCCAGCAGCTTAGACAGGAGCTCCTACGAGCAGTACTTC | CASSLDRSSYEQYF
TRBJ2-7 | TRBD2 | 12 | TRBV28 | . | TGTGCCAGCCGCGGGGGAACCTACGAGCAGTACTTC | CASRGGTYEQYF
TRBJ1-1 | TRBD1 | 18 | TRBV5-5 | . | TGTGCCAGCAGCTCTTTTTCGGGACAGGGGGCGCGAAACACTGAAGCTTTCTTT | CASSSFSGQGARNTEAFF
TRBJ1-5 | TRBD1 | 16 | TRBV7-2 | . | TGTGCCAGCAGCTTATCGGGACAGGGGGTTCATCAGCCCCAGCATTTT | CASSLSGQGVHQPQHF
TRBJ2-2 | TRBD1 | 14 | TRBV5-1 | few | TGCGCCAGCAGCCCCCGACAGGGTGGCGGGGAGCTGTTTTTT | CASSPRQGGGELFF
TRBJ2-5 | TRBD1 | 13 | TRBV24-1 | . | TGTGCCACCAGCACAGGGGGCCAAGAGACCCAGTACTTC | CATSTGGQETQYF
TRBJ2-4 | . | 17 | TRBV2 | once | TGTGCCAGCAGTCACGCCGGACAGAACCTAGCCAAAAACATTCAGTACTTC | CASSHAGQNLAKNIQYF
TRBJ1-2 | TRBD1 | 15 | TRBV7-2 | . | TGTGCCAGCAGCGAGGGACAGGGGGCCCCCTATGGCTACACCTTC | CASSEGQGAPYGYTF
TRBJ2-1 | TRBD1 | 14 | TRBV5-5 | . | TGTGCCAGCAGCCTCCAGGGGGCTAGAAATGAGCAGTTCTTC | CASSLQGARNEQFF
TRBJ2-5 | TRBD2 | 16 | TRBV7-2 | . | TGTGCCAGCAGCTCGGGACTAGCGGGGGGGCGAGAGACCCAGTACTTC | CASSSGLAGGRETQYF
TRBJ2-7 | . | 17 | TRBV3-1/TRBV3-2 | . | TGTGCCAGCAGCCAAAACGGATGGGGCACCCCAACCTACGAGCAGTACTTC | CASSQNGWGTPTYEQYF
TRBJ2-7 | . | 13 | TRBV12-2 | . | TGTGCAAGTCGCCTTAGCAGCTCCTACGAGCAGTACTTC | CASRLSSSYEQYF
TRBJ1-5 | TRBD1 | 13 | TRBV28 | once | TGTGCCAGCAGAACAGGGGGCTGGCAGCCCCAGCATTTT | CASRTGGWQPQHF
TRBJ2-3 | . | 13 | TRBV19 | . | TGTGCCAGTAGTAACGGACTAACAGATACGCAGTATTTT | CASSNGLTDTQYF
TRBJ1-2 | TRBD1 | 13 | TRBV9 | . | TGTGCCAGCAAGGAAGGGGGCGGCTATGGCTACACCTTC | CASKEGGGYGYTF
TRBJ2-3 | . | 13 | TRBV6-2/TRBV6-3 | . | TGTGCCAGCAGTCAGGTATTGGAGGCTACGCAGTATTTT | CASSQVLEATQYF
TRBJ2-2 | TRBD1 | 18 | TRBV5-1 | . | TGCGCCAGCAGCCTACTAAAGCCGGGACAGCGGAACACCGGGGAGCTGTTTTTT | CASSLLKPGQRNTGELFF
TRBJ1-5 | . | 14 | TRBV18 | . | TGTGCCAGCTCACTGGACAGATACAATCAGCCCCAGCATTTT | CASSLDRYNQPQHF
TRBJ1-2 | . | 14 | TRBV5-1 | . | TGCGCCAGCAGCTCGGGGGACGGGAGCTATGGCTACACCTTC | CASSSGDGSYGYTF
TRBJ2-3 | TRBD2 | 17 | TRBV11-2 | . | TGTGCCAGCAGCTTAAACTTAGCGGGGGCCTCAGCAGGCGAGCAGTATTTT | CASSLNLAGASAGEQYF
TRBJ2-7 | . | 16 | TRBV6-2/TRBV6-3 | . | TGTGCCAGCAGTTACTCGTTACTGCGTGCCGGCTACGAGCAGTACTTC | CASSYSLLRAGYEQYF
TRBJ2-2 | TRBD1 | 19 | TRBV7-2 | . | TGTGCCAGCAGCCCCCGAACCCTTGACAGGGTGATAAGGACCGGGGAGCTGTTTTTT | CASSPRTLDRVIRTGELFF
TRBJ2-2 | . | 13 | TRBV19 | . | TGTGCCAGTAGTATCCGGGTCGCCGGGGAGCTGTTTTTT | CASSIRVAGELFF
TRBJ2-2 | TRBD2 | 18 | TRBV27 | once | TGTGCCAGCAGTTTACGCGCCAGCGGGAGGGCCAATCCCGGGGAGCTGTTTTTT | CASSLRASGRANPGELFF
TRBJ1-3 | . | 15 | TRBV7-8 | . | TGTGCCAGCAGCCCTGGGACTTCTTCTGGAAACACCATATATTTT | CASSPGTSSGNTIYF
TRBJ1-3 | . | 15 | TRBV5-1 | . | TGCGCCAGCAGCTTGGTGCCCAGCTCTGGAAACACCATATATTTT | CASSLVPSSGNTIYF
TRBJ2-2 | TRBD1 | 14 | TRBV10-3 | . | TGTGCCACCGATGGACAGGACAACACCGGGGAGCTGTTTTTT | CATDGQDNTGELFF
TRBJ1-2 | . | 15 | TRBV7-2 | . | TGTGCCAGCAGCCCGAGCGGAGGGGCCGGCTATGGCTACACCTTC | CASSPSGGAGYGYTF
TRBJ2-1 | . | 14 | TRBV5-1 | . | TGCGCCAGCAGCTTGCGGGAGAGGGTCAATGAGCAGTTCTTC | CASSLRERVNEQFF